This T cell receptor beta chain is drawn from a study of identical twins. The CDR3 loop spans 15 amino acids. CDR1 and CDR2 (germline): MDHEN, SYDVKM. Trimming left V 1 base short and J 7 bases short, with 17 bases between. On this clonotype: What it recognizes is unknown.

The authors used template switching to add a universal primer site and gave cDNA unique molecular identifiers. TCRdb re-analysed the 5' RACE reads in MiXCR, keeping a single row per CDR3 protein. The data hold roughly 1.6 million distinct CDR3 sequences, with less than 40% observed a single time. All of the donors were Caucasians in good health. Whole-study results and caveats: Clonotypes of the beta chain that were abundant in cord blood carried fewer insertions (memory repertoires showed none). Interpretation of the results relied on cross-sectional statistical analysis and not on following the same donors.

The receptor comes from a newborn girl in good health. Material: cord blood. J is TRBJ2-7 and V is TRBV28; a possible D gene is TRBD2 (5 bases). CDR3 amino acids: CASSLFFGLHNEQYF. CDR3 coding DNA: TGTGCCAGCAGTTTATTCTTTGGACTTCACAATGAGCAGTACTTC.